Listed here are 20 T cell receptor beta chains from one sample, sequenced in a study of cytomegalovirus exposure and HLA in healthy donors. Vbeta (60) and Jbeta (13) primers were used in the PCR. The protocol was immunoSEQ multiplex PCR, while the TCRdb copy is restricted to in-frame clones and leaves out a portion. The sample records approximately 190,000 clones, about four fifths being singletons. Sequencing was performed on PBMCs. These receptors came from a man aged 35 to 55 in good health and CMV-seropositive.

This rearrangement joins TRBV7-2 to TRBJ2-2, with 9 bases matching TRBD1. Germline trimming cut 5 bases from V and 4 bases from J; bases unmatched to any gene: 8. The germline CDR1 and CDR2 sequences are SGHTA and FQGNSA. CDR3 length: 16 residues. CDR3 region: CASSAVGTGLTGELFF. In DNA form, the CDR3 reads TGTGCCAGCAGCGCGGTGGGGACAGGGCTCACCGGGGAGCTGTTTTTT.

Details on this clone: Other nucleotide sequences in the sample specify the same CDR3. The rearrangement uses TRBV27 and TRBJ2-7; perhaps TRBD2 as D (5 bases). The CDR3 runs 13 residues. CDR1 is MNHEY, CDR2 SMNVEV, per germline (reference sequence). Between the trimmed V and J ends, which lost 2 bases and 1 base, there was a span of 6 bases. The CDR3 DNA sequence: TGTGCCAGCAGTTTACGGGGTTCCTACGAGCAGTACTTC. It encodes CASSLRGSYEQYF.

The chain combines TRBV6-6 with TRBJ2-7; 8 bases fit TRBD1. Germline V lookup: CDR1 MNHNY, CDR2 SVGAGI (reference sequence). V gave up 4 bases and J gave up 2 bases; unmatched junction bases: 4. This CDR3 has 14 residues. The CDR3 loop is CASSSLDRAYEQYF. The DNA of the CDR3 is TGTGCCAGCAGTTCCCTGGACAGGGCCTACGAGCAGTACTTC.

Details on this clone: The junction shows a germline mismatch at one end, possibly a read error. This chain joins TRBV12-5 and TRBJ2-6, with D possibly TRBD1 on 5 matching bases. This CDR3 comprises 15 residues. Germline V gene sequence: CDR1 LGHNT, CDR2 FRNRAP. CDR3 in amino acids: CASGVWSAGANGLTF. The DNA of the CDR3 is TGTGCTAGTGGTGTCTGGTCGGCTGGGGCCAACGGCCTGACTTTC. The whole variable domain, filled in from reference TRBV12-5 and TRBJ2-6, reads DARVTQTPRHKVTEMGQEVTMRCQPILGHNTVFWYRQTMMQGLELLAYFRNRAPLDDSGMPKDRFSAEMPDATLATLKIQPSEPRDSAVYFCASGVWSAGANGLTFGAGSRLTVL.

The CDR3 sequence: CASSLQGRSYEQYF. The CDR3 DNA sequence: TGTGCCAGCAGCCTTCAGGGGAGATCCTACGAGCAGTACTTC. The genes are TRBV7-2 and TRBJ2-7, with D perhaps matching TRBD1 (6 bases). Per the germline V gene, CDR1 is SGHTA and CDR2 is FQGNSA. Trimming shortened V by 5 bases and J by 1 base, and 12 bases separated the two germline ends. This CDR3 is built from 14 residues.

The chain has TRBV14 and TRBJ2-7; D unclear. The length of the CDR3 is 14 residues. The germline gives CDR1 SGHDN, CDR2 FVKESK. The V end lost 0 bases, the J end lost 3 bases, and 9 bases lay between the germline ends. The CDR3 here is CASSQDNSYYEQYF. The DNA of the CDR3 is TGTGCCAGCAGCCAAGATAACTCATACTACGAGCAGTACTTC.

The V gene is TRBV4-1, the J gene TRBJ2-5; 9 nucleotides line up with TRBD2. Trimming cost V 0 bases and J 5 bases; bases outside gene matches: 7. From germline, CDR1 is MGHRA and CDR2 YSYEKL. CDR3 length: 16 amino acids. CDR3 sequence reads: CASSQELAGPKETQYF. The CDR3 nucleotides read TGCGCCAGCAGCCAAGAGCTAGCGGGACCGAAGGAGACCCAGTACTTC.

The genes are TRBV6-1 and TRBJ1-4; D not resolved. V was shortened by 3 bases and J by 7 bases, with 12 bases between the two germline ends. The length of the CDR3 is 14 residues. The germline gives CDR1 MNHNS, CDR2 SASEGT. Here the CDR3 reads CASSDLKRGEKLFF. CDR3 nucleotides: TGTGCCAGCAGTGACCTAAAGCGGGGTGAAAAACTGTTTTTT.

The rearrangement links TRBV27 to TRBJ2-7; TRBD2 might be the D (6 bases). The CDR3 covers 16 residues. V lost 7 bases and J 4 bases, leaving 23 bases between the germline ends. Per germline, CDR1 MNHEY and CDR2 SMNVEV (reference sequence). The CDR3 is CASKLPVAGSVYEQYF. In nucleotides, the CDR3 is TGTGCCAGCAAGCTCCCGGTGGCGGGGAGTGTTTACGAGCAGTACTTC.

The CDR3 DNA reads as TGCGCCAGCAGATCTGGACTAGCGGAGTCCACAGATACGCAGTATTTT. Amino acid sequence: CASRSGLAESTDTQYF. This chain joins TRBV5-1 and TRBJ2-3, with 10 bases fitting TRBD2. The germline V gene encodes CDR1 SGHRS and CDR2 YFSETQ. With 5 bases clipped from V and 2 bases from J, the junction kept 8 bases outside the gene matches. The CDR3 sequence is 16 residues long.

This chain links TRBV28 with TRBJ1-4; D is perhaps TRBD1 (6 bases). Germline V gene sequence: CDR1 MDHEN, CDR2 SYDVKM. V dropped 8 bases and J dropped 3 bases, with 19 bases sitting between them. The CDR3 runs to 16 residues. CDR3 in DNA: TGTGCCAGCGGGGGGGCAGGGATTTTGTCTAATGAAAAACTGTTTTTT. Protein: CASGGAGILSNEKLFF.

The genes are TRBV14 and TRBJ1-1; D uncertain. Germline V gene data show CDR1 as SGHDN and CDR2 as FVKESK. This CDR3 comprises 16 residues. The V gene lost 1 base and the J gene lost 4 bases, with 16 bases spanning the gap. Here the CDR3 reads CASSQVRSATFTEAFF. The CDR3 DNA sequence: TGTGCCAGCAGCCAAGTGAGGTCAGCCACATTCACTGAAGCTTTCTTT. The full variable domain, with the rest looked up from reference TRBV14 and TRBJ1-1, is EAGVTQFPSHSVIEKGQTVTLRCDPISGHDNLYWYRRVMGKEIKFLLHFVKESKQDESGMPNNRFLAERTGGTYSTLKVQPAELEDSGVYFCASSQVRSATFTEAFFGQGTRLTVV.

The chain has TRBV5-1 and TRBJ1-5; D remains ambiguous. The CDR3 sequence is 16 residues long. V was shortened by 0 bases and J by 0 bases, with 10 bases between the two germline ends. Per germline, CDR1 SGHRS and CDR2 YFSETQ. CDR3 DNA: TGCGCCAGCAGCTTGGAAGGTCGGAGTAGCAATCAGCCCCAGCATTTT. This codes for CASSLEGRSSNQPQHF.

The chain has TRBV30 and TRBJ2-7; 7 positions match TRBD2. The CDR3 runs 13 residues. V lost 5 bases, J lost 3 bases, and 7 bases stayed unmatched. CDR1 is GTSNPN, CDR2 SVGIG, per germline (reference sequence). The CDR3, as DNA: TGTGCCTGGTCGCTAGCGGCACACTACGAGCAGTACTTC. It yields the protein CAWSLAAHYEQYF.

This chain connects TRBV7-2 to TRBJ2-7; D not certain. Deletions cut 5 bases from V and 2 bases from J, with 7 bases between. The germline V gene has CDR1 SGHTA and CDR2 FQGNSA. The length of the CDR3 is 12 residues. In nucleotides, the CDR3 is TGTGCCAGCAGCCCCCTCGCCTACGAGCAGTACTTC. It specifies CASSPLAYEQYF.

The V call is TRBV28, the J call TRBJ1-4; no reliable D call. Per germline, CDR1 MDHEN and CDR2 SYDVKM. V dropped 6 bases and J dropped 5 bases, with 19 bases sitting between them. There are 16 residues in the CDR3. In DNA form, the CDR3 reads TGTGCCAGCAGCCCCACTACACCCGGGTGGAATGAAAAACTGTTTTTT. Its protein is CASSPTTPGWNEKLFF. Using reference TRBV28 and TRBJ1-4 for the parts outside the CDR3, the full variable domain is DVKVTQSSRYLVKRTGEKVFLECVQDMDHENMFWYRQDPGLGLRLIYFSYDVKMKEKGDIPEGYSVSREKKERFSLILESASTNQTSMYLCASSPTTPGWNEKLFFGSGTQLSVL.

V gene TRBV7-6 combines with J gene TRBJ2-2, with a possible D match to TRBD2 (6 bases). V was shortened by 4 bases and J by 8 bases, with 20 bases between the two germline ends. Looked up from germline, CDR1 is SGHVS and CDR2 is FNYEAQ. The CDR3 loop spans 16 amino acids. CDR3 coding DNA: TGTGCCAGCAGCTCTTTGGGTAGCGGCTCTATGGGGGAGCTGTTTTTT. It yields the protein CASSSLGSGSMGELFF.

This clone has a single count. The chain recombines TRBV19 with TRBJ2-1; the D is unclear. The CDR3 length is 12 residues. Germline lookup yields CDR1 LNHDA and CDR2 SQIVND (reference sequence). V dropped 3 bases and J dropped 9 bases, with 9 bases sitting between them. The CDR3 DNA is TGTGCCAGTAGTATTCTGCCAGGTGAGCAGTTCTTC. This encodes CASSILPGEQFF.

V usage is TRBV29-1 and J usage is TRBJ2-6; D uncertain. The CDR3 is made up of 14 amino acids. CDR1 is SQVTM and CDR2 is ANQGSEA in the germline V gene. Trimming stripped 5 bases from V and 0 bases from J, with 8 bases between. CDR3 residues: CSVSRFSGANVLTF. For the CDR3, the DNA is TGCAGCGTTTCCAGGTTCTCTGGGGCCAACGTCCTGACTTTC.

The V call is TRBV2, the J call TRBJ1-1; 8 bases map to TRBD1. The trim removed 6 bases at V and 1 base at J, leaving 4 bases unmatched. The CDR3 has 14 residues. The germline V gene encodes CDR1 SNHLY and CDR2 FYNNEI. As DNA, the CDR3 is TGTGCCAGCAGGACAGGGGCCGGGAACACTGAAGCTTTCTTT. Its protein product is CASRTGAGNTEAFF.